The next 30 T cell receptor beta chains were all read from a single sample in a study of T cell changes during pregnancy in multiple sclerosis. Generated by immunoSEQ multiplex PCR, the TCRdb table keeps only in-frame clones and is missing some. The table records tens of thousands of clones, just over 90% of them present only once. Source: CD4+ T cells from peripheral blood mononuclear cells, taken before pregnancy. The receptor set was obtained from a female donor with multiple sclerosis, enrolled in a pregnancy study.

The sample holds a few counts of this clone. This sequence joins TRBV5-1 and TRBJ2-5; 8 nucleotides align to TRBD1. The V segment lost 7 bases and the J segment 5 bases; nucleotides outside the gene matches: 7. Germline V gene lookup returns CDR1 SGHRS and CDR2 YFSETQ. The length of the CDR3 is 13 residues. The CDR3 DNA sequence: TGCGCCAGCTTCGGACAGGGTTACGAGACCCAGTACTTC. It specifies CASFGQGYETQYF.

This clone was counted once. CDR3 nucleotide sequence: TGTGCCAGCAGCCCCGGGGGACTAGCGGCTTACTACGAGCAGTACTTC. This encodes CASSPGGLAAYYEQYF. The chain has TRBV7-3 and TRBJ2-7; 11 nucleotides align to TRBD2. This CDR3 region has 16 residues. CDR1 is SGHTA, CDR2 FQGTGA, per germline. J was trimmed by 3 bases and V by 5 bases; bases with no gene match: 9.

The CDR3 here is CAWRSGTGVEKLFF. The CDR3 DNA reads TGTGCCTGGAGGTCCGGGACAGGGGTTGAAAAACTGTTTTTT. The chain joins TRBV30 to TRBJ1-4; TRBD1 matches at 10 bases. V lost 3 bases to trimming and J lost 7 bases; unmatched junction nucleotides: 5. Germline V gene data show CDR1 as GTSNPN and CDR2 as SVGIG (reference sequence). The CDR3 spans 14 residues. The whole variable domain, remainder taken from reference TRBV30 and TRBJ1-4, is SQTIHQWPATLVQPVGSPLSLECTVEGTSNPNLYWYRQAAGRGLQLLFYSVGIGQISSEVPQNLSASRPQDRQFILSSKKLLLSDSGFYLCAWRSGTGVEKLFFGSGTQLSVL.

This clone was seen a handful of times. This chain links TRBV29-1 with TRBJ1-4; D possibly corresponds to TRBD1 (6 bases). Between the trimmed V and J ends, which lost 1 base and 8 bases, there was a span of 17 bases. There are 15 residues in the CDR3. Per germline, CDR1 SQVTM and CDR2 ANQGSEA. For the CDR3, the DNA is TGCAGCGTTGAAGGCAGCAGGGGAGCAGGGGAAAAACTGTTTTTT. Its protein is CSVEGSRGAGEKLFF.

This clone is a singleton in its sample. The chain joins TRBV10-3 to TRBJ1-1, with D possibly matching TRBD1 (5 bases). Germline values: CDR1 ENHRY, CDR2 SYGVKD. The CDR3 is 12 amino acids. V lost 3 bases and J lost 3, with 5 bases in between. The CDR3 here is CAISDRDTEAFF. Here the CDR3 DNA reads TGTGCCATCAGTGACAGGGACACTGAAGCTTTCTTT.

The genes are TRBV10-3 and TRBJ2-3; 10 nucleotides line up with TRBD2. The CDR3 contains 14 residues. The V segment lost 10 bases and the J segment 6 bases; nucleotides outside the gene matches: 10. CDR1 and CDR2 from the germline V gene are ENHRY and SYGVKD. DNA for the CDR3: TGTGCCACTTCGAGCGGGAGGGATGGGGATACGCAGTATTTT. It translates to CATSSGRDGDTQYF.

This clone was detected only a few times. This chain uses TRBV6-1 with TRBJ2-7; D unresolved. The CDR3 extends over 13 amino acids. V lost 5 bases and J 1 base, leaving 9 bases between the germline ends. Germline V gene sequence: CDR1 MNHNS, CDR2 SASEGT. The CDR3 is CASSQERSYEQYF. CDR3 DNA sequence: TGTGCCAGCAGTCAAGAGAGATCCTACGAGCAGTACTTC.

V usage is TRBV10-3 and J usage is TRBJ2-7; tentative D call: TRBD2 (5 bases). The ends were cut back, 0 bases at V and 6 bases at J, with 12 bases in the middle. CDR3 length equals 14 residues. CDR1 and CDR2 from the germline V gene are ENHRY and SYGVKD. The CDR3 DNA is TGTGCCATCAGTGAGTCGACTACGGCGCGCGAGCAGTACTTC. Translating gives CAISESTTAREQYF.

The gene calls are TRBV28 and TRBJ2-7; 8 bases line up with TRBD2. The germline CDR1 and CDR2 sequences are MDHEN and SYDVKM. The length of the CDR3 is 13 residues. V shed 6 bases, J shed 5 bases, and the junction held 6 bases outside the gene matches. As DNA, the CDR3 is TGTGCCAGCAGAATGCGGGGGGCGCACGAGCAGTACTTC. It yields the protein CASRMRGAHEQYF.

The rearrangement uses TRBV27 and TRBJ2-3, with D possibly matching TRBD1 (6 bases). Trimming left V 5 bases short and J 6 bases short, with 12 bases between. The CDR3 loop spans 13 amino acids. From germline, CDR1 is MNHEY and CDR2 SMNVEV (reference sequence). The CDR3 nucleotides read TGTGCCAGCAGTCCGCGACAGGTGGATACGCAGTATTTT. Its protein product is CASSPRQVDTQYF.

This clone was found a few times. The chain uses TRBV5-6 and TRBJ1-2; 7 bases fit TRBD1. The CDR3 runs 14 residues. V shed 2 bases and J 8 bases; nucleotides not matched to a gene: 9. Germline values: CDR1 SGHDT, CDR2 YYEEEE. CDR3 protein: CASSLQGLLWGYTF. In nucleotides, the CDR3 is TGTGCCAGCAGCTTACAGGGGTTGCTATGGGGCTACACCTTC.

The chain links TRBV11-3 to TRBJ2-1, with D perhaps matching TRBD2 (6 bases). Trimming left V 1 base short and J 9 bases short, with 10 bases between. Germline-derived CDR1 and CDR2 are SGHNT and YENEEA. This CDR3 has 13 residues. The CDR3 sequence is CASSLGRVTEQFF. The CDR3 DNA reads TGTGCCAGCAGCTTAGGGAGGGTAACTGAGCAGTTCTTC.

This chain links TRBV5-1 with TRBJ2-5; 12 positions match TRBD2. The CDR3 is made up of 16 amino acids. V gave up 3 bases and J gave up 4 bases; unmatched junction bases: 7. Germline values: CDR1 SGHRS, CDR2 YFSETQ. CDR3 sequence: CASSSTSGSVRETQYF. The CDR3 bases are TGCGCCAGCAGCTCGACTAGCGGGAGCGTTCGAGAGACCCAGTACTTC.

This chain links TRBV2 with TRBJ1-4; D gene unclear. CDR3 size: 12 residues. Per germline, CDR1 SNHLY and CDR2 FYNNEI. The V end was cut by 3 bases, the J end by 16 bases, with 15 bases between. As DNA, the CDR3 is TGTGCCAGCAGTGAGGGCCAGCTCGGTAGGTTTTTT. Protein: CASSEGQLGRFF. Complete variable domain (other parts from reference TRBV2 and TRBJ1-4): EPEVTQTPSHQVTQMGQEVILRCVPISNHLYFYWYRQILGQKVEFLVSFYNNEISEKSEIFDDQFSVERPDGSNFTLKIRSTKLEDSAMYFCASSEGQLGRFFGSGTQLSVL.

The chain couples TRBV5-1 to TRBJ1-4; D uncertain. The CDR3 has 14 amino acids. Germline assignment: CDR1 SGHRS and CDR2 YFSETQ. Trimming removed 1 base at V and 6 bases at J, with 10 bases between. The CDR3 bases are TGCGCCAGCAGCTTGACACCCGGGGATGAAAAACTGTTTTTT. It is translated as CASSLTPGDEKLFF.

This chain links TRBV5-8 with TRBJ2-7, with D maybe TRBD1 (6 bases). V lost 1 base, J lost 5 bases, and 13 bases lay in between. Germline V lookup: CDR1 SGHTS, CDR2 YDEGEE. This CDR3 comprises 14 residues. CDR3: CASSLSGAGNEQYF. The CDR3 coding sequence is TGTGCCAGCAGCTTGTCAGGGGCGGGCAACGAGCAGTACTTC. The entire variable domain, with the rest obtained from reference TRBV5-8 and TRBJ2-7, is as follows: EAGVTQSPTHLIKTRGQQATLRCSPISGHTSVYWYQQALGLGLQFLLWYDEGEERNRGNFPPRFSGRQFPNYSSELNVNALELEDSALYLCASSLSGAGNEQYFGPGTRLTVT.

The chain employs TRBV30 and TRBJ2-2, with TRBD1 matching 8 bases. CDR1 is GTSNPN, CDR2 SVGIG, per germline (reference sequence). V lost 5 bases to trimming and J lost 2 bases; unmatched junction nucleotides: 4. This CDR3 contains 14 residues. CDR3 bases: TGTGCCTGGGTCAGGGGGCGCAACACCGGGGAGCTGTTTTTT. Protein product: CAWVRGRNTGELFF.

The J gene is TRBJ2-7, the V gene TRBV14, with 11 bases lining up with TRBD2. The V gene's germline CDR1 is SGHDN and CDR2 FVKESK. The V gene end was trimmed by 0 bases and the J gene end by 4 bases; junction bases not matched to a gene: 5. This CDR3 is built from 16 residues. Here the CDR3 DNA reads TGTGCCAGCAGCCAAGATTGGAGACTAGCGGGATACGAGCAGTACTTC. Its protein is CASSQDWRLAGYEQYF. Together with reference TRBV14 and TRBJ2-7, the CDR3 gives the full variable domain: EAGVTQFPSHSVIEKGQTVTLRCDPISGHDNLYWYRRVMGKEIKFLLHFVKESKQDESGMPNNRFLAERTGGTYSTLKVQPAELEDSGVYFCASSQDWRLAGYEQYFGPGTRLTVT.

The chain combines TRBV27 with TRBJ2-2; no clear D. The CDR3 extends over 12 amino acids. V lost 2 bases and J 6 bases, leaving 4 bases between the germline ends. Germline-derived CDR1 and CDR2 are MNHEY and SMNVEV (reference sequence). As DNA, the CDR3 is TGTGCCAGCAGTTTAACGGCCGGGGAGCTGTTTTTT. Its protein product is CASSLTAGELFF.

The gene calls are TRBV7-3 and TRBJ2-3, with D tentatively TRBD2 (6 bases). Germline V lookup: CDR1 SGHTA, CDR2 FQGTGA. V lost 1 base, J lost 3 bases, and 14 bases lay in between. The CDR3 consists of 16 residues. The CDR3, as DNA: TGTGCCAGCAGCTTAATCCCCCAGGGAGGAACAGATACGCAGTATTTT. This gives the protein CASSLIPQGGTDTQYF. Full variable domain (remainder filled in from reference TRBV7-3 and TRBJ2-3): GAGVSQTPSNKVTEKGKYVELRCDPISGHTALYWYRQSLGQGPEFLIYFQGTGAADDSGLPNDRFFAVRPEGSVSTLKIQRTERGDSAVYLCASSLIPQGGTDTQYFGPGTRLTVL.

J is TRBJ2-3 and V is TRBV6-6, with 8 positions matching TRBD2. Germline V gives CDR1 MNHNY, CDR2 SVGAGI (reference sequence). V trimming: 6 bases; J trimming: 2 bases; junction bases outside the gene matches: 4. This CDR3 spans 14 amino acids. The CDR3 DNA reads as TGTGCCAGCAGCCTCGGGGGGGTCACAGATACGCAGTATTTT. Protein sequence: CASSLGGVTDTQYF.

This chain links TRBV7-8 with TRBJ2-2; 10 bases map to TRBD1. The CDR3 runs to 15 residues. CDR1 and CDR2 from the germline V gene are SGHVS and FQNEAQ. The J segment lost 6 bases and the V segment lost 6 bases, leaving 7 bases of the junction unmatched. Here the CDR3 reads CASREQTGGPGELFF. The DNA for the CDR3 is TGTGCCAGCAGAGAGCAGACAGGGGGCCCCGGGGAGCTGTTTTTT.

The chain links TRBV5-1 to TRBJ2-7; 10 bases are shared with TRBD2. V lost 4 bases and J lost 10; bases outside the gene matches: 11. The CDR3 is 14 residues long. CDR1 and CDR2 from the germline V gene are SGHRS and YFSETQ. CDR3 DNA: TGCGCCAGCAGCCCGGTGGAGCGGGAGGGCGGACAGTACTTC. It is translated as CASSPVEREGGQYF.

The chain combines TRBV5-1 with TRBJ1-2, with a possible D match to TRBD1 (5 bases). CDR3 size: 15 residues. Germline CDR1 SGHRS, CDR2 YFSETQ. Trimming cost V 5 bases and J 2 bases, with 16 bases left between them. The CDR3 DNA reads as TGCGCCAGCAGGCTGAGCTGGAGACAGAACTATGGCTACACCTTC. Translating it yields CASRLSWRQNYGYTF.

The chain couples TRBV4-2 to TRBJ2-7; D perhaps matches TRBD1 (7 bases). The CDR3 has 15 amino acids. Trimming took off 0 bases at V and 4 bases at J, with 13 bases between the two ends. Germline loops: CDR1 LGHNA, CDR2 YNFKEQ. The CDR3 loop reads CASSQDSQGGYEQYF. CDR3 in DNA: TGTGCCAGCAGCCAAGATAGCCAGGGGGGTTACGAGCAGTACTTC.

The chain recombines TRBV6-6 with TRBJ1-1; weak D call: TRBD1 (6 bases). The CDR3 sequence is 12 residues long. Germline assignment: CDR1 MNHNY and CDR2 SVGAGI (reference sequence). The V and J ends lost 10 bases and 4 bases respectively, with 13 bases between them. The CDR3 loop reads CATGRGATEAFF. The CDR3 region has the DNA TGTGCCACCGGGCGGGGGGCCACTGAAGCTTTCTTT.

The chain recombines TRBV7-9 with TRBJ1-3; D remains unclear. The germline V gene encodes CDR1 SEHNR and CDR2 FQNEAQ (reference sequence). The germline V and J ends were trimmed by 1 base and 1 base, with 8 bases remaining between them. CDR3 size: 15 residues. The CDR3, as DNA: TGTGCCAGCAGCTTAGGGTCTCGGTCTGGAAACACCATATATTTT. As protein: CASSLGSRSGNTIYF.

The chain employs TRBV19 and TRBJ2-3; 10 bases fit TRBD1. Germline V gene data show CDR1 as LNHDA and CDR2 as SQIVND (reference sequence). The V and J ends lost 7 bases and 0 bases, in that order; junction bases with no gene match: 4. The CDR3 has 15 residues. The chain's CDR3 is CASKDRGQSTDTQYF. The CDR3 nucleotides read TGTGCCAGTAAAGACAGGGGGCAGAGCACAGATACGCAGTATTTT. Full variable domain (rest looked up from reference TRBV19 and TRBJ2-3): DGGITQSPKYLFRKEGQNVTLSCEQNLNHDAMYWYRQDPGQGLRLIYYSQIVNDFQKGDIAEGYSVSREKKESFPLTVTSAQKNPTAFYLCASKDRGQSTDTQYFGPGTRLTVL.

J is TRBJ2-7 and V is TRBV11-2, with D tentatively TRBD2 (6 bases). Trimming pared 3 bases from V and 5 bases from J, leaving 17 bases between. Germline V gene lookup returns CDR1 SGHAT and CDR2 FQNNGV. CDR3 length: 15 amino acids. DNA of the CDR3: TGTGCCAGCAGCTTGGGGGGTCGGCACAGTGACGAGCAGTACTTC. This sequence encodes CASSLGGRHSDEQYF.

The rearrangement joins TRBV7-2 to TRBJ1-1; D is unresolved. Trimming removed 5 bases from V and 5 bases from J, with 18 bases in between. The CDR3 length is 15 residues. Germline V gives CDR1 SGHTA, CDR2 FQGNSA. CDR3 sequence (DNA): TGTGCCAGCAGCCCAGAGGGTATGTTCCGGACTGAAGCTTTCTTT. This gives the protein CASSPEGMFRTEAFF.